There are a few counts of the clone carrying this T cell receptor beta chain. Germline trimming cut 1 base from V and 7 bases from J; bases unmatched to any gene: 7. The CDR3 runs 15 residues. Looked up from germline, CDR1 is LGHNA and CDR2 is YNFKEQ. All the patients suffered relapse after autologous stem cell transplantation, and brentuximab vedotin exposure differed. Starting with thawed PBMCs, CD4+ T cells were purified by magnetic negative selection. This record belongs to a study of PD-1 blockade in classical Hodgkin lymphoma. The method was immunoSEQ multiplex PCR; TCRdb's version includes in-frame clones alone and lacks a portion of them. Of about 27,000 clones in the sample, approximately 80% were seen once.

The source material was CD4+ T cells from blood, sampled at baseline. The receptor was isolated from a human donor with classical Hodgkin lymphoma. The chain recombines TRBV4-2 with TRBJ1-5, with 7 bases identical to TRBD1. CDR3 nucleotide sequence: TGTGCCAGCAGCCAAGTTTCAGGGGGGGACCAGCCCCAGCATTTT. Amino acids: CASSQVSGGDQPQHF.